The T cell receptor (beta chain) described here comes from a study of Ad26.COV2.S vaccination and SARS-CoV-2 variants. Notes on the study in general: Substantial breadth in spike-specific CD8+ and CD4+ T cell responses was reportedly seen after vaccination.

Assay used: immunoSEQ multiplex PCR; TCRdb lists only in-frame clones, some missing. This sample yields approximately 400,000 clones, of which 92% are seen a single time; 3.9% belongs to the top ten. Turning to this clone: Its specificity is unknown.

The CDR3 consists of 18 residues. Germline V gives CDR1 LGHDT, CDR2 YNNKEL (reference sequence). The V gene lost 0 bases and the J gene lost 8 bases, with 22 bases spanning the gap. This chain uses TRBV3-1 (or the pseudogene TRBV3-2) with TRBJ1-4, with D possibly TRBD1 on 6 matching bases. The origin of this receptor is a human donor who had recovered from COVID-19. Sequencing used peripheral blood, obtained after recovery from COVID-19. The CDR3 DNA sequence: TGTGCCAGCAGCCAAGATCAGTGGGGGCAGCATCAGGGGGAAAAACTGTTTTTT. It specifies CASSQDQWGQHQGEKLFF.